These 21 T cell receptor beta chains were sequenced from one sample in a study of cytomegalovirus exposure and HLA in healthy donors. With 60 Vbeta and 13 Jbeta primers, the PCR was carried out. Method: immunoSEQ multiplex PCR; TCRdb's copy keeps in-frame clones and lacks some. The table lists roughly 120,000 clones, around 67% of them singletons, with about 2.1% in the top ten. Source material: PBMCs. The source of these receptors is a woman aged 35 to 49 in good health and CMV-seropositive.

The chain couples TRBV5-6 to TRBJ2-7; D is ambiguous. Trimming took 0 bases from V and 4 from J, leaving 17 bases between them. CDR1 is SGHDT, CDR2 YYEEEE, per germline. There are 16 residues in the CDR3. DNA for the CDR3: TGTGCCAGCAGCTTGGTCGGTTCAACCTACCAATACGAGCAGTACTTC. It yields the protein CASSLVGSTYQYEQYF.

This rearrangement joins TRBV19 to TRBJ1-2, with D possibly matching TRBD1 (5 bases). Germline V gene data show CDR1 as LNHDA and CDR2 as SQIVND (reference sequence). The CDR3 extends over 13 amino acids. V was cut by 6 bases and J by 2 bases, with 10 bases left in between. For the CDR3, the DNA is TGTGCCAGTAGGGACACCTTGAACTATGGCTACACCTTC. Its translation is CASRDTLNYGYTF.

The chain couples TRBV28 to TRBJ1-1; D may be TRBD1 (6 bases). Germline V gene lookup returns CDR1 MDHEN and CDR2 SYDVKM. The CDR3 runs 14 residues. V was shortened by 4 bases and J by 10 bases, with 19 bases between the two germline ends. CDR3 protein: CASSSSGTQNRAFF. The CDR3 DNA reads as TGTGCCAGCAGTTCCTCCGGGACACAAAACCGAGCTTTCTTT. Looking up the rest from reference TRBV28 and TRBJ1-1 gives the full variable domain: DVKVTQSSRYLVKRTGEKVFLECVQDMDHENMFWYRQDPGLGLRLIYFSYDVKMKEKGDIPEGYSVSREKKERFSLILESASTNQTSMYLCASSSSGTQNRAFFGQGTRLTVV.

The chain employs TRBV6-1 and TRBJ2-7, with TRBD1 matching 8 bases. Losses at the gene ends were 6 bases for V and 2 bases for J; bases not matched to a gene: 6. The CDR3 contains 14 residues. Germline V gene data show CDR1 as MNHNS and CDR2 as SASEGT. DNA of the CDR3: TGTGCCAGCAGCCCCGGGACAGGCCCCTACGAGCAGTACTTC. This codes for CASSPGTGPYEQYF.

This clone occurred a few times. The chain recombines TRBV4-3 with TRBJ1-1; D ambiguous. V was shortened by 1 base and J by 1 base, with 7 bases between the two germline ends. The CDR3 is 14 amino acids. Germline V CDR1 and CDR2: LGHNA, YSLEER. CDR3 amino acids: CASSQGHSNTEAFF. In DNA, the CDR3 is TGCGCCAGCAGCCAAGGACACTCGAACACTGAAGCTTTCTTT.

This chain connects TRBV6-4 to TRBJ2-3; 7 bases align to TRBD1. The CDR3 sequence is 15 residues long. V trimming: 5 bases; J trimming: 2 bases; junction bases outside the gene matches: 7. Germline CDR1 and CDR2: MRHNA and SNTAGT. The CDR3 bases are TGTGCCAGCAGTTACCAGGACAGGTCCACAGATACGCAGTATTTT. It is translated as CASSYQDRSTDTQYF.

The chain combines TRBV7-2 with TRBJ2-1; 15 bases map to TRBD2. The V and J ends lost 5 bases and 7 bases, in that order; junction bases with no gene match: 9. The CDR3 length is 17 residues. The germline V gene encodes CDR1 SGHTA and CDR2 FQGNSA. The CDR3 is CASSKRTSGRAENEQFF. CDR3 DNA sequence: TGTGCCAGCAGCAAGAGGACTAGCGGGAGGGCCGAGAATGAGCAGTTCTTC.

J is TRBJ2-3 and V is TRBV27; 12 bases map to TRBD2. The germline gives CDR1 MNHEY, CDR2 SMNVEV (reference sequence). The CDR3 has 18 residues. V gave up 5 bases and J gave up 2 bases; unmatched junction bases: 11. CDR3 amino acids: CASSLTSGGPMVTDTQYF. The DNA of the CDR3 is TGTGCCAGCAGTCTAACTAGCGGGGGGCCTATGGTCACAGATACGCAGTATTTT.

The gene calls are TRBV11-2 and TRBJ1-1, with 11 nucleotides matching TRBD1. Unmatched junction bases numbered 12, after V lost 4 bases and J lost 8 bases. Germline CDR1 SGHAT, CDR2 FQNNGV. This CDR3 has 16 amino acids. CDR3 nucleotide sequence: TGTGCCAGCAGCTCCATAACCTCGGGACAGGGGGGCGAAGCTTTCTTT. It is translated as CASSSITSGQGGEAFF.

The CDR3 sequence is CATSRWTGGPPGGYTF. The CDR3 DNA reads as TGTGCCACCAGCCGTTGGACAGGGGGTCCCCCCGGCGGCTACACCTTC. V and J are TRBV15 and TRBJ1-2, with TRBD1 identical over 10 bases. The J segment lost 8 bases and the V segment lost 5 bases, leaving 14 bases of the junction unmatched. Germline V gives CDR1 LNHNV, CDR2 YYDKDF (reference sequence). The CDR3 is 16 residues long.

The chain joins TRBV19 to TRBJ2-2, with 9 bases aligning to TRBD1. There are 15 residues in the CDR3. The V gene end was trimmed by 6 bases and the J gene end by 3 bases; junction bases not matched to a gene: 5. The germline gives CDR1 LNHDA, CDR2 SQIVND (reference sequence). CDR3 amino acids: CASRLRDRDTGELFF. DNA for the CDR3: TGTGCCAGTAGACTCCGGGACAGGGACACCGGGGAGCTGTTTTTT.

This rearrangement joins TRBV5-5 to TRBJ1-1; TRBD1 matches 7 bases. V lost 4 bases to trimming and J lost 0 bases; unmatched junction nucleotides: 6. The CDR3 loop spans 15 amino acids. Germline loops: CDR1 SGHKS, CDR2 YYEKEE (reference sequence). The CDR3 sequence is CASSPQQGVNTEAFF. For the CDR3, the DNA is TGTGCCAGCAGCCCTCAGCAGGGGGTGAACACTGAAGCTTTCTTT.

The chain has TRBV9 and TRBJ1-1; 7 bases fit TRBD1. In germline, CDR1 is SGDLS, CDR2 YYNGEE. The CDR3 sequence is 14 residues long. V shed 0 bases, J shed 8 bases, and the junction held 7 bases outside the gene matches. The CDR3 reads CASSVALKGAEAFF. Here the CDR3 DNA reads TGTGCCAGCAGCGTAGCCCTGAAGGGGGCCGAAGCTTTCTTT.

The sample holds one count of this clone. This chain uses TRBV6-1 with TRBJ1-4; D is undetermined. This CDR3 has 11 amino acids. Trimming removed 1 base from V and 16 bases from J, with 10 bases in between. The germline CDR1 and CDR2 sequences are MNHNS and SASEGT. The CDR3 region is CASSEERESFF. CDR3 bases: TGTGCCAGCAGTGAAGAACGGGAATCGTTTTTT.

In its sample, this clone was seen a few times. J is TRBJ1-4 and V is TRBV28, with D perhaps matching TRBD1 (6 bases). Germline CDR1 reads MDHEN; CDR2 reads SYDVKM. The CDR3 length is 15 residues. V lost 4 bases to trimming and J lost 5 bases, with 14 bases between them. CDR3 protein: CASSSPAQGNEKLFF. For the CDR3, the DNA is TGTGCCAGCAGTTCACCGGCACAGGGAAATGAAAAACTGTTTTTT.

The chain's CDR3 is CASGSRPYEQYF. DNA for the CDR3: TGTGCCAGCGGTAGCCGACCCTACGAGCAGTACTTC. This rearrangement joins TRBV28 to TRBJ2-7; D not certain. CDR3 size: 12 residues. The V end lost 8 bases, the J end lost 2 bases, and 10 bases lay between the germline ends. CDR1 and CDR2 (germline): MDHEN, SYDVKM. The whole variable domain, remainder taken from reference TRBV28 and TRBJ2-7, is DVKVTQSSRYLVKRTGEKVFLECVQDMDHENMFWYRQDPGLGLRLIYFSYDVKMKEKGDIPEGYSVSREKKERFSLILESASTNQTSMYLCASGSRPYEQYFGPGTRLTVT.

This CDR3 is CASSPRSLEQFF. The CDR3 nucleotides read TGTGCCAGCAGCCCCCGTAGTCTTGAGCAGTTCTTC. The V and J genes are TRBV7-8 and TRBJ2-1; D gene ambiguous. This CDR3 has 12 amino acids. With 5 bases removed from V and 9 bases from J, the gap between germline ends came to 11 bases. Per germline, CDR1 SGHVS and CDR2 FQNEAQ.

This chain links TRBV6-6 with TRBJ2-5; TRBD2 aligns across 7 bases. In germline, CDR1 is MNHNY, CDR2 SVGAGI (reference sequence). V trimming: 10 bases; J trimming: 1 base; junction bases outside the gene matches: 6. CDR3 length equals 13 residues. CDR3 residues: CATYSGTQETQYF. CDR3 coding DNA: TGTGCCACATACAGCGGGACCCAAGAGACCCAGTACTTC.

The V call is TRBV5-1, the J call TRBJ1-5, with 9 bases that match TRBD1. Germline CDR1 reads SGHRS; CDR2 reads YFSETQ. The CDR3 spans 16 residues. J was trimmed by 1 base and V by 0 bases; bases with no gene match: 2. DNA for the CDR3: TGCGCCAGCAGCTTGGGGGGACAGGGAAGCAATCAGCCCCAGCATTTT. This sequence encodes CASSLGGQGSNQPQHF.

CDR3 amino acids: CSVREWAPNEKLFF. The DNA of the CDR3 is TGCAGCGTCAGAGAGTGGGCACCTAATGAAAAACTGTTTTTT. This sequence joins TRBV29-1 and TRBJ1-4; no clear D. The CDR3 runs 14 residues. In germline, CDR1 is SQVTM, CDR2 ANQGSEA. V shed 6 bases and J shed 3 bases, with 14 bases lying between them.

The chain is built from TRBV5-4 and TRBJ2-7, with TRBD1 matching over 9 bases. V was clipped by 4 bases and J by 3 bases; unmatched bases: 8. Per the germline V gene, CDR1 is SGHNT and CDR2 is YYREEE (reference sequence). CDR3 length: 15 residues. CDR3 sequence: CASSHPPGQGYEQYF. DNA of the CDR3: TGTGCCAGCAGCCACCCTCCGGGACAGGGCTACGAGCAGTACTTC.